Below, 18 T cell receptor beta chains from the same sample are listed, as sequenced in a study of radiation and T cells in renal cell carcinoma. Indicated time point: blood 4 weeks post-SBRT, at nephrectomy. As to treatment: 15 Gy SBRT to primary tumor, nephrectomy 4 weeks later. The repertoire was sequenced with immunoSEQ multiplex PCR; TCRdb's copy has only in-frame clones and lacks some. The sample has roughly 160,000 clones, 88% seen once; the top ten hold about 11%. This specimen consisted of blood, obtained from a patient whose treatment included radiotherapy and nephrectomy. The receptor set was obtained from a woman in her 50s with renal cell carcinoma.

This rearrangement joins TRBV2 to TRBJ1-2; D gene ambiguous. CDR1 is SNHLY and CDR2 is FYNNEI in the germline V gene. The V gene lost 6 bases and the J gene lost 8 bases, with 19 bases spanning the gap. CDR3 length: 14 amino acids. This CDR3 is CASRLLLVNKGYTF. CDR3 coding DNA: TGTGCCAGCAGACTCTTACTGGTGAACAAGGGCTACACCTTC. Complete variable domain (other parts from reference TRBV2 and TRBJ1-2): EPEVTQTPSHQVTQMGQEVILRCVPISNHLYFYWYRQILGQKVEFLVSFYNNEISEKSEIFDDQFSVERPDGSNFTLKIRSTKLEDSAMYFCASRLLLVNKGYTFGSGTRLTVV.

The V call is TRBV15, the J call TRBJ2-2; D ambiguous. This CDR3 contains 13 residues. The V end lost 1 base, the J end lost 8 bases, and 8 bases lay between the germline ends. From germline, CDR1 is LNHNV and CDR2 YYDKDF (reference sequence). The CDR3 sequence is CATSRGSLGELFF. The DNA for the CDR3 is TGTGCCACCAGCAGAGGCAGCTTAGGGGAGCTGTTTTTT.

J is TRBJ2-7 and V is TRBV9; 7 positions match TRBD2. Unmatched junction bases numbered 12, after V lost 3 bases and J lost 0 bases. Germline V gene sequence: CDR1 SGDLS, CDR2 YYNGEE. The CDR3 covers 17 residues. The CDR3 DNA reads TGTGCCAGCAGCGAGGGGCGGGGGAGTCGGAGCTCCTACGAGCAGTACTTC. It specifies CASSEGRGSRSSYEQYF.

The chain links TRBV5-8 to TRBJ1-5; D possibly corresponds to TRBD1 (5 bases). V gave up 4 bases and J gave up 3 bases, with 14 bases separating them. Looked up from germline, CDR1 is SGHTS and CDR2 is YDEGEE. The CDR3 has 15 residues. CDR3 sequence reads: CASSRDQSPNQPQHF. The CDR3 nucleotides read TGTGCCAGCAGCCGGGACCAAAGCCCCAATCAGCCCCAGCATTTT.

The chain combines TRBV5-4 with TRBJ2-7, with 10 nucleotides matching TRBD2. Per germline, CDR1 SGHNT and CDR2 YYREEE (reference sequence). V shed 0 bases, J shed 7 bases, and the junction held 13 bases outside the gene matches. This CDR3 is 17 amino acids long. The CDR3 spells CASSLGPSGGGVEEQYF. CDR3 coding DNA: TGTGCCAGCAGCTTGGGACCTAGCGGGGGCGGCGTGGAGGAGCAGTACTTC.

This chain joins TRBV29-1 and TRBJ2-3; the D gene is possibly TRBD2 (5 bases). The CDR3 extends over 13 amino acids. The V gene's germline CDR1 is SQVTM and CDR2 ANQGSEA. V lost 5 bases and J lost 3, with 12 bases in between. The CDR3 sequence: CSVRSLATDTQYF. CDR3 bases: TGCAGCGTTCGGTCCTTAGCGACAGATACGCAGTATTTT.

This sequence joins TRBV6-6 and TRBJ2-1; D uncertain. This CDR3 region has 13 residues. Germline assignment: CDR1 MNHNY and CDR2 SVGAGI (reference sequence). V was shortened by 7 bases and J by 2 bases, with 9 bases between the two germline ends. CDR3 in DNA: TGTGCCAGCAACGGGCGTACCTACAATGAGCAGTTCTTC. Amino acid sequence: CASNGRTYNEQFF.

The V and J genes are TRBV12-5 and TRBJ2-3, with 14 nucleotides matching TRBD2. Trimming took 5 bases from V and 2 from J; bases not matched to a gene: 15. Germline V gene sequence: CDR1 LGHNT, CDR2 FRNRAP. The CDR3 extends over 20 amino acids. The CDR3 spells CASGPPGLAGVQAVTDTQYF. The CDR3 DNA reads TGTGCTAGTGGTCCTCCGGGACTAGCGGGGGTCCAGGCCGTCACAGATACGCAGTATTTT.

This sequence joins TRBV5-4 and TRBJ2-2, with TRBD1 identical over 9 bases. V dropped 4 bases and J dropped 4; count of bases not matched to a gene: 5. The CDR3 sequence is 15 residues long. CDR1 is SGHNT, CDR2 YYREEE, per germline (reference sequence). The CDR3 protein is CASSLGTGTTGELFF. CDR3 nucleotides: TGTGCCAGCAGCCTTGGGACAGGGACCACCGGGGAGCTGTTTTTT.

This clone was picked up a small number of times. The CDR3 DNA reads TGTGCCATCAGTGATACGTCAGGGGACTATGGCTACACCTTC. This translates into CAISDTSGDYGYTF. The V and J genes are TRBV10-3 and TRBJ1-2; D possibly corresponds to TRBD1 (6 bases). The CDR3 has 14 amino acids. V was shortened by 3 bases and J by 3 bases, with 11 bases between the two germline ends. Germline V gene lookup returns CDR1 ENHRY and CDR2 SYGVKD.

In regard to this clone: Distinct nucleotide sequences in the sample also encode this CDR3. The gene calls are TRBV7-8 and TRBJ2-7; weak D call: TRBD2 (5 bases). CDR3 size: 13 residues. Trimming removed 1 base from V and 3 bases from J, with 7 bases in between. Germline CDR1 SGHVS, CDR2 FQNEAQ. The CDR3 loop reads CASSLGRGYEQYF. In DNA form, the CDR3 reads TGTGCCAGCAGCTTAGGTCGGGGCTACGAGCAGTACTTC.

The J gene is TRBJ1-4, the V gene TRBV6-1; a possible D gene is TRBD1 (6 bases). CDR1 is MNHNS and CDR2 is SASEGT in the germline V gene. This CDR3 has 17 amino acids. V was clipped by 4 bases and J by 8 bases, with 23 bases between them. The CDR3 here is CASSARVGLVTGEKLFF. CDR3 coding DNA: TGTGCCAGCAGTGCCCGAGTGGGCTTAGTTACAGGGGAAAAACTGTTTTTT.

The CDR3: CATSRAPSGGRETQYF. The CDR3 DNA sequence: TGTGCCACCAGCAGAGCCCCATCGGGGGGGCGTGAGACCCAGTACTTC. The chain couples TRBV15 to TRBJ2-5; 8 bases agree with TRBD2. V shed 1 base, J shed 5 bases, and the junction held 9 bases outside the gene matches. Germline lookup yields CDR1 LNHNV and CDR2 YYDKDF (reference sequence). There are 16 residues in the CDR3.

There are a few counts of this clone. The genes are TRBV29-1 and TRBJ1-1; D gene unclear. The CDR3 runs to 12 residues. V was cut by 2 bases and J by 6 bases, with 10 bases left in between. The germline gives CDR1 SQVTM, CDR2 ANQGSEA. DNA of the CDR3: TGCAGCGTTGAATCGGGCCTACCTGAAGCTTTCTTT. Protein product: CSVESGLPEAFF. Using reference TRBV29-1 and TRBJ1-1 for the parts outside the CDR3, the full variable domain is SAVISQKPSRDICQRGTSLTIQCQVDSQVTMMFWYRQQPGQSLTLIATANQGSEATYESGFVIDKFPISRPNLTFSTLTVSNMSPEDSSIYLCSVESGLPEAFFGQGTRLTVV.

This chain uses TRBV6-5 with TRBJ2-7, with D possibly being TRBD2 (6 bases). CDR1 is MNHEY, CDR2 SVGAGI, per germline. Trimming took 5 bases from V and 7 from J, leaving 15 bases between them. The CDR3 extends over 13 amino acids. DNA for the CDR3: TGTGCCAGCAGTCCTGGGACTCCGGGGGAGCAGTACTTC. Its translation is CASSPGTPGEQYF.

The CDR3 protein is CASSRTPTYGYTF. In nucleotides, the CDR3 is TGTGCCAGCAGTCGGACCCCCACCTATGGCTACACCTTC. The J gene is TRBJ1-2, the V gene TRBV6-5, with D unresolved. This CDR3 has 13 residues. CDR1 MNHEY and CDR2 SVGAGI come from the germline V gene. Trimming stripped 5 bases from V and 4 bases from J, with 11 bases between.

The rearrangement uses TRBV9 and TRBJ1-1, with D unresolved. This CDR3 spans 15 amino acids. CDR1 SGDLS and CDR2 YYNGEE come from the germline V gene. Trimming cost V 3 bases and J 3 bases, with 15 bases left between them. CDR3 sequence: CASSARLLMDTEAFF. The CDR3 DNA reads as TGTGCCAGCAGCGCCAGACTGCTGATGGACACTGAAGCTTTCTTT.

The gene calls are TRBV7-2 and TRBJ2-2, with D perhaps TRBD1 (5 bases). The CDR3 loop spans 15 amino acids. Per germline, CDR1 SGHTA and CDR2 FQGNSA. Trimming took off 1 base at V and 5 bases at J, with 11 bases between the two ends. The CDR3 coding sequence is TGTGCCAGCAGCTTAGTCTCAGGGTCGACCGGGGAGCTGTTTTTT. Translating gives CASSLVSGSTGELFF. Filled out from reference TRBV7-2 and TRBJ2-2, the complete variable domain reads GAGVSQSPSNKVTEKGKDVELRCDPISGHTALYWYRQSLGQGLEFLIYFQGNSAPDKSGLPSDRFSAERTGGSVSTLTIQRTQQEDSAVYLCASSLVSGSTGELFFGEGSRLTVL.